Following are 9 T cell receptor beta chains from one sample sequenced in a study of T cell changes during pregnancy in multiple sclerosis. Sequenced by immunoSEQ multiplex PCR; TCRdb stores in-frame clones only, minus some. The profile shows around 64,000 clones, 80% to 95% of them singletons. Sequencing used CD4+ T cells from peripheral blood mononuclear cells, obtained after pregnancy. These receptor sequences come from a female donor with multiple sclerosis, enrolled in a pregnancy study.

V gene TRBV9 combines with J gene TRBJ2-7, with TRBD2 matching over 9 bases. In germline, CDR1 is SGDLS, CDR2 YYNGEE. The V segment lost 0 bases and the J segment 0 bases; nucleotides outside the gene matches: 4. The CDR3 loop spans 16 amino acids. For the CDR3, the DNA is TGTGCCAGCAGCGTAGTGGCGGGAGGGCCCTCCTACGAGCAGTACTTC. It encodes CASSVVAGGPSYEQYF.

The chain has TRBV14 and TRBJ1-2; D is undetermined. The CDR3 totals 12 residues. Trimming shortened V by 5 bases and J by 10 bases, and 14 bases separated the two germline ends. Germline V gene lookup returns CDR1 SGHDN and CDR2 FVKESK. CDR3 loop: CASSLFLRIYTF. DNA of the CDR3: TGTGCCAGCAGCTTATTTCTGAGGATCTACACCTTC.

The CDR3 protein is CASSFNRGRNEQYF. The CDR3 DNA is TGTGCCAGCAGCTTTAACAGGGGGCGGAACGAGCAGTACTTC. The chain joins TRBV7-2 to TRBJ2-7, with 9 positions matching TRBD1. The CDR3 length is 14 residues. The J segment lost 5 bases and the V segment lost 3 bases, leaving 5 bases of the junction unmatched. Looked up from germline, CDR1 is SGHTA and CDR2 is FQGNSA.

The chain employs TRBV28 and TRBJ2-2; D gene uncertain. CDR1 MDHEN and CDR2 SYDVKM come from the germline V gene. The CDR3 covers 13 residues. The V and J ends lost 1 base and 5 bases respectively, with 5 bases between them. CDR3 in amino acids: CASSLSSTGELFF. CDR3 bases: TGTGCCAGCAGTTTATCGTCGACCGGGGAGCTGTTTTTT. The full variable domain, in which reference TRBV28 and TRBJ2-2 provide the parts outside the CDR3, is DVKVTQSSRYLVKRTGEKVFLECVQDMDHENMFWYRQDPGLGLRLIYFSYDVKMKEKGDIPEGYSVSREKKERFSLILESASTNQTSMYLCASSLSSTGELFFGEGSRLTVL.

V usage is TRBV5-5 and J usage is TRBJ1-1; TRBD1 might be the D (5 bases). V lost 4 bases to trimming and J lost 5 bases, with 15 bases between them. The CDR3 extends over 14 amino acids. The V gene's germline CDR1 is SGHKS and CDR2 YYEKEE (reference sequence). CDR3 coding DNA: TGTGCCAGCAGCCAGACAGCCGGGAGGACTGAAGCTTTCTTT. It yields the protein CASSQTAGRTEAFF.

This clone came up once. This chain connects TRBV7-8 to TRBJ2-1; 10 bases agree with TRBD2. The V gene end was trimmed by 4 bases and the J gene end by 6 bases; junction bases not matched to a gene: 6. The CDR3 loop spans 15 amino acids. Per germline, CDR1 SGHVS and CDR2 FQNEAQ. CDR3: CASSSLAGASNEQFF. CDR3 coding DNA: TGTGCCAGCAGCTCTCTAGCGGGGGCCAGCAATGAGCAGTTCTTC.

CDR3 region: CASTWDRGNEQFF. In nucleotides, the CDR3 is TGTGCCAGCACCTGGGACAGGGGCAATGAGCAGTTCTTC. V is TRBV27 and J is TRBJ2-1; TRBD1 matches at 10 bases. The CDR3 spans 13 residues. The junction had 3 bases not matched to a gene; V was cut back by 7 bases and J by 6 bases. The germline CDR1 and CDR2 sequences are MNHEY and SMNVEV (reference sequence).

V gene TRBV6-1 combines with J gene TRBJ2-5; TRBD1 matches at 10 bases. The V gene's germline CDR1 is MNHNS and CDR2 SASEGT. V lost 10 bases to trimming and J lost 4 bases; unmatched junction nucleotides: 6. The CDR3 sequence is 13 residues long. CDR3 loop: CATNRDRGETQYF. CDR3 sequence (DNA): TGTGCCACCAACCGGGACAGGGGAGAGACCCAGTACTTC.

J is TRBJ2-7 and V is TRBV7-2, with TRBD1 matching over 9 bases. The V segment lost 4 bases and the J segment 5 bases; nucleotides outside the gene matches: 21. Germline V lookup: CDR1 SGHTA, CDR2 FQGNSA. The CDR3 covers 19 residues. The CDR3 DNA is TGTGCCAGCAGCTCTCATTGGGGTGTCCGGTGGGACAGGGACAACGAGCAGTACTTC. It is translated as CASSSHWGVRWDRDNEQYF.